Presented here are 20 T cell receptor beta chains from one specimen sequenced in a study of CD8 T cells in ankylosing spondylitis. General study findings and limits: Blood from ankylosing spondylitis patients appeared to carry a characteristic eight-variant TCR beta motif.

TCRdb called the 5' RACE reads again in MiXCR, with one record for every CDR3 protein. The sample shows under 850,000 distinct CDR3 sequences, roughly 20% of them seen only once. No cognate antigen is known for these TCRs. Sequencing was done on a sample of blood, either unsorted or a sorted T cell fraction (not recorded which). The receptors derive from a male donor with ankylosing spondylitis.

In its sample, this clonotype was seen many times. CDR3 amino acids: CASSGGGNQPQHF. The CDR3 DNA is TGTGCCAGCAGCGGGGGGGGCAATCAGCCCCAGCATTTT. The genes are TRBV12-3 or TRBV12-4 and TRBJ1-5; D is possibly TRBD1 (5 bases). The CDR3 consists of 13 residues. Trimming pared 6 bases from V and 2 bases from J, leaving 8 bases between.

This clonotype was observed a handful of times. V is TRBV5-1 and J is TRBJ2-7; D unresolved. Trimming removed 1 base at V and 3 bases at J, with 11 bases between. CDR3 length: 14 residues. Germline-derived CDR1 and CDR2 are SGHRS and YFSETQ. CDR3 protein: CASSLTYLNYEQYF. CDR3 nucleotide sequence: TGCGCCAGCAGCTTGACCTATTTAAACTACGAGCAGTACTTC.

This clonotype has just a few counts. This sequence joins TRBV7-2 and TRBJ2-3, with D possibly being TRBD1 or TRBD2 (5 bases each). Germline CDR1 SGHTA, CDR2 FQGNSA. This CDR3 comprises 15 residues. V lost 3 bases, J lost 4 bases, and 14 bases lay in between. The CDR3 nucleotides are TGTGCCAGCAGCTTTTGGGGGATGACGGCAGATACGCAGTATTTT. Its translation: CASSFWGMTADTQYF.

This clonotype showed up just a few times. The J gene is TRBJ2-7, the V gene TRBV6-5, with 11 positions matching TRBD1. Germline V gives CDR1 MNHEY, CDR2 SVGAGI. This CDR3 contains 15 residues. After removal of 4 bases from V and 0 bases from J, the junction contained 2 bases not matched to a gene. This chain's CDR3 is CASSWGQGGSYEQYF. The CDR3 coding sequence is TGTGCCAGCAGTTGGGGACAGGGGGGCTCCTACGAGCAGTACTTC.

This clonotype was counted at least ten times. The rearrangement links TRBV29-1 to TRBJ2-7; tentatively, D is TRBD1 or TRBD2 (5 bases each). This CDR3 comprises 11 residues. Trimming left V 0 bases short and J 7 bases short, with 7 bases between. In germline, CDR1 is SQVTM, CDR2 ANQGSEA. The CDR3 reads CSVEEGPEQYF. The CDR3 bases are TGCAGCGTTGAAGAGGGACCAGAGCAGTACTTC.

The chain combines TRBV29-1 with TRBJ2-1, with 11 bases lining up with TRBD2. The ends lost 6 bases at V and 4 bases at J; junction bases unmatched: 8. Germline CDR1 and CDR2: SQVTM and ANQGSEA. CDR3 size: 15 residues. CDR3 nucleotide sequence: TGCAGCGTCTCCAGACTAGCGGGGTCATACAATGAGCAGTTCTTC. This translates into CSVSRLAGSYNEQFF.

Many counts were recorded for this clonotype. In nucleotides, the CDR3 is TGTGCCAGCAGTTGGGTCGTTAAAACAGATACGCAGTATTTT. It codes for CASSWVVKTDTQYF. V usage is TRBV6-5 and J usage is TRBJ2-3, with D hard to call. The germline V gene encodes CDR1 MNHEY and CDR2 SVGAGI. The CDR3 runs to 14 residues. Trimming cost V 4 bases and J 3 bases, with 11 bases left between them.

The V and J genes are TRBV4-2 and TRBJ2-7; D possibly corresponds to TRBD1 (6 bases). The CDR3 covers 14 residues. Trimming shortened V by 4 bases and J by 2 bases, and 12 bases separated the two germline ends. From germline, CDR1 is LGHNA and CDR2 YNFKEQ. The CDR3 bases are TGTGCCAGCAGCCCCCTGGGGGACACCTACGAGCAGTACTTC. It yields the protein CASSPLGDTYEQYF.

The V gene is TRBV3-1, the J gene TRBJ2-5; 16 bases agree with TRBD2. With V trimmed by 2 bases and J by 4 bases, 10 bases remained unmatched. The CDR3 extends over 19 amino acids. Germline V gene sequence: CDR1 LGHDT, CDR2 YNNKEL (reference sequence). In DNA, the CDR3 is TGTGCCAGCAGCCAACCCGGGACTAGCGGGGGGGTCCGGCGAGAGACCCAGTACTTC. Protein: CASSQPGTSGGVRRETQYF.

The chain carries TRBV25-1 and TRBJ1-2; D not certain. Trimming took off 7 bases at V and 6 bases at J, with 6 bases between the two ends. This CDR3 is 10 amino acids long. The germline gives CDR1 MGHDK, CDR2 SYGVNS. The CDR3 loop is CASKGDGYTF. The CDR3 DNA reads TGTGCCAGCAAAGGCGATGGCTACACCTTC.

This clonotype was seen a few times. The chain joins TRBV20-1 to TRBJ2-7; D may match TRBD1 or TRBD2 (5 bases each). The germline V gene encodes CDR1 DFQATT and CDR2 SNEGSKA (reference sequence). The ends were cut back, 6 bases at V and 2 bases at J, with 14 bases in the middle. The length of the CDR3 is 13 residues. The chain's CDR3 is CSAPVGTTYEQYF. The CDR3 bases are TGCAGTGCCCCGGTGGGGACGACCTACGAGCAGTACTTC.

The V and J genes are TRBV7-9 and TRBJ2-7; no definite D call. From germline, CDR1 is SEHNR and CDR2 FQNEAQ (reference sequence). V was clipped by 2 bases and J by 6 bases, with 17 bases between them. The CDR3 runs to 15 residues. The CDR3 sequence is CASSLWEGTTGEQYF. The DNA of the CDR3 is TGTGCCAGCAGCTTATGGGAAGGAACTACGGGCGAGCAGTACTTC. Full variable domain (outside the CDR3, taken from reference TRBV7-9 and TRBJ2-7): DTGVSQNPRHKITKRGQNVTFRCDPISEHNRLYWYRQTLGQGPEFLTYFQNEAQLEKSRLLSDRFSAERPKGSFSTLEIQRTEQGDSAMYLCASSLWEGTTGEQYFGPGTRLTVT.

This clonotype showed up just a few times. The chain is built from TRBV5-1 and TRBJ1-1; 9 nucleotides line up with TRBD1. V lost 3 bases and J lost 4; bases outside the gene matches: 4. The CDR3 is 14 residues long. Germline V lookup: CDR1 SGHRS, CDR2 YFSETQ. CDR3: CASSWGGQGTEAFF. The DNA of the CDR3 is TGCGCCAGCAGCTGGGGGGGACAGGGCACTGAAGCTTTCTTT. The entire variable domain, with the rest obtained from reference TRBV5-1 and TRBJ1-1, is as follows: KAGVTQTPRYLIKTRGQQVTLSCSPISGHRSVSWYQQTPGQGLQFLFEYFSETQRNKGNFPGRFSGRQFSNSRSEMNVSTLELGDSALYLCASSWGGQGTEAFFGQGTRLTVV.

The rearrangement links TRBV7-9 to TRBJ2-2; D is unresolved. The CDR3 sequence is 14 residues long. Germline loops: CDR1 SEHNR, CDR2 FQNEAQ (reference sequence). V was pared by 0 bases and J by 7 bases, with 9 bases between. CDR3 nucleotides: TGTGCCAGCAGCTTAGCAGGGAATAACGGGGAGCTGTTTTTT. Amino acid sequence: CASSLAGNNGELFF. The whole variable domain, remainder taken from reference TRBV7-9 and TRBJ2-2, is DTGVSQNPRHKITKRGQNVTFRCDPISEHNRLYWYRQTLGQGPEFLTYFQNEAQLEKSRLLSDRFSAERPKGSFSTLEIQRTEQGDSAMYLCASSLAGNNGELFFGEGSRLTVL.

J is TRBJ2-5 and V is TRBV6-1; weak D call: TRBD1 (6 bases). CDR1 MNHNS and CDR2 SASEGT come from the germline V gene. Trimming shortened V by 7 bases and J by 1 base, and 10 bases separated the two germline ends. The CDR3 sequence is 13 residues long. The CDR3 here is CASTRDIQETQYF. CDR3 sequence (DNA): TGTGCCAGCACCCGGGACATCCAAGAGACCCAGTACTTC.

The chain recombines TRBV6-2 or TRBV6-3 with TRBJ2-3, with a weak D call TRBD2 (6 bases). Germline V lookup: CDR1 MNHEY, CDR2 SVGEGT. The ends were cut back, 5 bases at V and 6 bases at J, with 18 bases in the middle. The CDR3 extends over 15 amino acids. The CDR3 is CASSARDQRVDTQYF. As DNA, the CDR3 is TGTGCCAGCAGTGCCCGGGACCAGCGGGTCGATACGCAGTATTTT.

This clonotype was recorded a few times. This rearrangement joins TRBV28 to TRBJ2-7, with a possible D match to TRBD1 (6 bases). Germline lookup yields CDR1 MDHEN and CDR2 SYDVKM. This CDR3 region has 17 residues. V was shortened by 2 bases and J by 0 bases, with 17 bases between the two germline ends. CDR3 coding DNA: TGTGCCAGCAGTTTAGCTGTTCGAACAGGGAGCTCCTACGAGCAGTACTTC. It translates to CASSLAVRTGSSYEQYF.

The rearrangement joins TRBV7-9 to TRBJ2-2, with 8 bases that match TRBD1. Germline V gives CDR1 SEHNR, CDR2 FQNEAQ (reference sequence). This CDR3 has 17 amino acids. J gave up 2 bases and V 5 bases, and 10 bases lay outside the gene matches. The CDR3 DNA follows: TGTGCCAGCAGCCAACTCCCGGACAGGGTAAACACCGGGGAGCTGTTTTTT. Its protein is CASSQLPDRVNTGELFF.

This clonotype has a handful of counts. The gene calls are TRBV27 and TRBJ1-2; the D gene is possibly TRBD1 (6 bases). Germline V gives CDR1 MNHEY, CDR2 SMNVEV (reference sequence). Trimming removed 7 bases at V and 4 bases at J, with 13 bases between. This CDR3 has 13 residues. This CDR3 is CASKTGKAYGYTF. DNA of the CDR3: TGTGCCAGCAAAACAGGGAAGGCCTATGGCTACACCTTC.

This chain uses TRBV6-2 or TRBV6-3 with TRBJ2-3, with a possible D match to TRBD2 (6 bases). Trimming removed 5 bases from V and 0 bases from J, with 27 bases in between. The CDR3 extends over 20 amino acids. Germline V gene lookup returns CDR1 MNHEY and CDR2 SVGEGT. The CDR3 here is CASSPRSSGLLGSSTDTQYF. In nucleotides, the CDR3 is TGTGCCAGCAGTCCCCGGAGTAGCGGACTACTTGGCTCCAGCACAGATACGCAGTATTTT.